The next 12 T cell receptor beta chains were all read from a single sample in a study of spatial heterogeneity in lung cancer. As to time point: blood at routine non-recurrence follow-up after resection. From the 5' RACE reads, TCRdb called clonotypes with MiXCR, one entry per CDR3 protein. The data hold tens of thousands of distinct CDR3 sequences, with approximately 10% observed a single time. The input for sequencing was PBMCs, taken at follow-up. The receptors here all came from a male donor with early-stage non-small cell lung cancer.

A few counts support this clonotype. The CDR3 region is CASSYSSGGPGVQYF. The CDR3 DNA reads as TGTGCCAGCAGTTACTCGTCCGGGGGACCGGGAGTGCAGTACTTC. The rearrangement uses TRBV6-6 and TRBJ2-7; D perhaps matches TRBD2 (6 bases). This CDR3 is built from 15 residues. Germline values: CDR1 MNHNY, CDR2 SVGAGI (reference sequence). Trimming cost V 0 bases and J 9 bases, with 18 bases left between them.

At least ten counts were recorded for this clonotype. V usage is TRBV9 and J usage is TRBJ2-3, with D maybe TRBD2 (6 bases). V lost 1 base to trimming and J lost 2 bases, with 11 bases between them. CDR1 and CDR2 (germline): SGDLS, YYNGEE. The CDR3 has 15 amino acids. This CDR3 reads CASSVTGGDTDTQYF. CDR3 DNA sequence: TGTGCCAGCAGCGTAACCGGGGGTGACACAGATACGCAGTATTTT.

This clonotype was detected many times. The rearrangement joins TRBV18 to TRBJ2-3, with 10 bases fitting TRBD2. CDR3 length: 13 amino acids. The germline CDR1 and CDR2 sequences are KGHSH and LQKENI. V was pared by 2 bases and J by 11 bases, with 4 bases of the junction left unmatched. The CDR3 reads CASSPIRLAGQYF. As DNA, the CDR3 is TGTGCCAGCTCACCAATCAGACTAGCGGGGCAGTATTTT.

The genes are TRBV7-9 and TRBJ1-1; D call uncertain. This CDR3 spans 12 amino acids. Trimming took off 1 base at V and 11 bases at J, with 11 bases between the two ends. CDR1 SEHNR and CDR2 FQNEAQ come from the germline V gene (reference sequence). The CDR3 DNA sequence: TGTGCCAGCAGCTTAGAGGTCCAGTTGGCTTTCTTT. Translated: CASSLEVQLAFF.

There are a few counts of this clonotype. The chain links TRBV11-2 to TRBJ1-1, with 11 positions matching TRBD1. Germline trimming cut 5 bases from V and 2 bases from J; bases unmatched to any gene: 13. In germline, CDR1 is SGHAT, CDR2 FQNNGV. This CDR3 is built from 18 residues. The chain's CDR3 is CASSPNPGQGVGNTEAFF. DNA of the CDR3: TGTGCCAGCAGCCCGAACCCGGGACAGGGGGTTGGAAACACTGAAGCTTTCTTT.

This clonotype was found many times. The chain employs TRBV24-1 and TRBJ2-5; D perhaps matches TRBD1 (6 bases). The CDR3 is made up of 15 amino acids. Germline CDR1 reads KGHDR; CDR2 reads SFDVKD. The germline V and J ends were trimmed by 3 bases and 5 bases, with 15 bases remaining between them. In nucleotides, the CDR3 is TGTGCCACCAGTGATGGCACAGGGTTCAGTGAGACCCAGTACTTC. Protein: CATSDGTGFSETQYF.

This clonotype was seen more than once but under ten times. The V and J genes are TRBV3-1 and TRBJ1-1; possibly TRBD1 for D (5 bases). This CDR3 comprises 12 residues. The V gene lost 3 bases and the J gene lost 5 bases, with 7 bases spanning the gap. Germline lookup yields CDR1 LGHDT and CDR2 YNNKEL (reference sequence). The CDR3: CASSHGTTEAFF. DNA of the CDR3: TGTGCCAGCAGCCATGGGACTACTGAAGCTTTCTTT.

This chain links TRBV5-6 with TRBJ2-6; D may be TRBD2 (5 bases). The CDR3 length is 15 residues. The V and J ends lost 5 bases and 2 bases respectively, with 11 bases between them. Per the germline V gene, CDR1 is SGHDT and CDR2 is YYEEEE. CDR3 DNA sequence: TGTGCCAGCAGATTGCGGGTGACTGGGGCCAACGTCCTGACTTTC. Encoded protein: CASRLRVTGANVLTF.

This clonotype appeared many times. This chain links TRBV19 with TRBJ2-5; D perhaps matches TRBD1 (6 bases). With 4 bases removed from V and 2 bases from J, the gap between germline ends came to 8 bases. CDR1 is LNHDA, CDR2 SQIVND, per germline (reference sequence). The CDR3 spans 13 residues. In DNA, the CDR3 is TGTGCCAGTAGTACGGACAGTCAAGAGACCCAGTACTTC. It is translated as CASSTDSQETQYF.

The sample holds a few counts of this clonotype. The V gene is TRBV7-2, the J gene TRBJ2-5; D call uncertain. Trimming removed 1 base from V and 5 bases from J, with 11 bases in between. This CDR3 has 14 residues. CDR1 and CDR2 from the germline V gene are SGHTA and FQGNSA. The CDR3 DNA follows: TGTGCCAGCAGCTTAGGCAGGCGCGCGGAGACCCAGTACTTC. Translated, it gives CASSLGRRAETQYF.

Ten or more counts support this clonotype. V and J are TRBV12-3 or TRBV12-4 and TRBJ2-1; 8 bases line up with TRBD2. After removal of 5 bases from V and 0 bases from J, the junction contained 9 bases not matched to a gene. The length of the CDR3 is 17 residues. CDR3 in amino acids: CASSRYSGSGSYNEQFF. CDR3 nucleotide sequence: TGTGCCAGCAGTCGCTACAGCGGGAGTGGCTCCTACAATGAGCAGTTCTTC.

This clonotype was seen at least ten times. CDR3 nucleotide sequence: TGTGCCGCAAGATCAGGCACAGATACGCAGTATTTT. It yields the protein CAARSGTDTQYF. The chain recombines TRBV2 with TRBJ2-3; D remains ambiguous. CDR1 and CDR2 from the germline V gene are SNHLY and FYNNEI. Deletions cut 11 bases from V and 1 base from J, with 10 bases between. This CDR3 is 12 amino acids long.